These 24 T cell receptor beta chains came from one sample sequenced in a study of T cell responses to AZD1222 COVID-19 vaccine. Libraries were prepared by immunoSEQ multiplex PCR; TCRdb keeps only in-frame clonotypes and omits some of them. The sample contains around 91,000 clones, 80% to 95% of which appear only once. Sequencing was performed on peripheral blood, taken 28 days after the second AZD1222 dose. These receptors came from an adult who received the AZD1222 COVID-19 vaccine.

CDR3: CASSKIGADTEAFF. The CDR3 DNA follows: TGTGCCAGCAGCAAAATAGGGGCCGACACTGAAGCTTTCTTT. The genes are TRBV21-1 and TRBJ1-1; the table calls TRBD1, which could not be checked here. TRBV21-1 is flagged as a pseudogene. This CDR3 spans 14 amino acids.

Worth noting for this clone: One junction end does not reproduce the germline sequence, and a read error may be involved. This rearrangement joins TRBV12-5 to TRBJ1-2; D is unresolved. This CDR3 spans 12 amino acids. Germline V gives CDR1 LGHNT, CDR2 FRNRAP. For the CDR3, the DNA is TGTGCTAGTGGCCCGGACCCCTATAGCTACACCTTC. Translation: CASGPDPYSYTF.

CDR3 protein: CSASRSLELPGGYTF. In DNA form, the CDR3 reads TGCAGTGCTAGTCGATCTCTCGAGCTTCCTGGTGGCTACACCTTC. The chain is built from TRBV20-1 and TRBJ1-2; no clear D. Germline V CDR1 and CDR2: DFQATT, SNEGSKA (reference sequence). The CDR3 totals 15 residues. V was cut by 3 bases and J by 7 bases, with 21 bases left in between.

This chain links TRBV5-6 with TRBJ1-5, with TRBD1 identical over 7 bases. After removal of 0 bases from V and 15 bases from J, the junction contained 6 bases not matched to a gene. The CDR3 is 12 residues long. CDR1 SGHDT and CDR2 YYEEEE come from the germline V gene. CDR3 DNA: TGTGCCAGCAGCTTGGACAGGGGAGTCTGGCATTTT. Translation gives CASSLDRGVWHF.

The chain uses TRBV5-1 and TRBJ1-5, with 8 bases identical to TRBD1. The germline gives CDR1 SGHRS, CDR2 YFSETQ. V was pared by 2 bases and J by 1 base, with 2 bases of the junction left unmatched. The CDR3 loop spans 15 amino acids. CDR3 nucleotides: TGCGCCAGCAGCTTCCAGGGGGCGAGCAATCAGCCCCAGCATTTT. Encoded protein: CASSFQGASNQPQHF.

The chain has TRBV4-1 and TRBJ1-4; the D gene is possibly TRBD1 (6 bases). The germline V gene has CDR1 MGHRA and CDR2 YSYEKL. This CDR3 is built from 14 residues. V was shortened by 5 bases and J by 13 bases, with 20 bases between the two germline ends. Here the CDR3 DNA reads TGCGCCAGCAGCACCCGACAGGCCCAGGGGCGACTGTTTTTT. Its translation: CASSTRQAQGRLFF.

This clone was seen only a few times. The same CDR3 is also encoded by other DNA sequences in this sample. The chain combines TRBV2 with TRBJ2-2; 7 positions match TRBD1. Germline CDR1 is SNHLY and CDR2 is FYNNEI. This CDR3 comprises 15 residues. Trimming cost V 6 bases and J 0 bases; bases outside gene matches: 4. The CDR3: CASSRDRANTGELFF. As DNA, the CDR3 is TGTGCCAGCAGCCGGGACAGAGCGAACACCGGGGAGCTGTTTTTT.

CDR3 DNA sequence: TGTGCCAGCAGTCCCCAGGAAGGTAGGGGCTACACCTTC. Its translation is CASSPQEGRGYTF. The V call is TRBV28, the J call TRBJ1-2; unclear D gene. CDR3 size: 13 residues. The ends were cut back, 5 bases at V and 8 bases at J, with 15 bases in the middle. Germline CDR1 MDHEN, CDR2 SYDVKM.

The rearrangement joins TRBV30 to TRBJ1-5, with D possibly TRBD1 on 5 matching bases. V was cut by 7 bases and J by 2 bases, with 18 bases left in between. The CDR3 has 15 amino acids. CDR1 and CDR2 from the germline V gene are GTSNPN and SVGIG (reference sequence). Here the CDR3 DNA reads TGTGCCTCGGGGCGAGGGGCGTATGGCAATCAGCCCCAGCATTTT. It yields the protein CASGRGAYGNQPQHF. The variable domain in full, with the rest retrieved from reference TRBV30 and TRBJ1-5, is SQTIHQWPATLVQPVGSPLSLECTVEGTSNPNLYWYRQAAGRGLQLLFYSVGIGQISSEVPQNLSASRPQDRQFILSSKKLLLSDSGFYLCASGRGAYGNQPQHFGDGTRLSIL.

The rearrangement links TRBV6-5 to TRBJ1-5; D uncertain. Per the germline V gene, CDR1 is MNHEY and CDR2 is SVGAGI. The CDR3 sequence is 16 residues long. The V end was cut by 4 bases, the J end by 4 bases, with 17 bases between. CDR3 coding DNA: TGTGCCAGCAGTTCCCCGAGCGGGAGGCTAAATCAGCCCCAGCATTTT. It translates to CASSSPSGRLNQPQHF.

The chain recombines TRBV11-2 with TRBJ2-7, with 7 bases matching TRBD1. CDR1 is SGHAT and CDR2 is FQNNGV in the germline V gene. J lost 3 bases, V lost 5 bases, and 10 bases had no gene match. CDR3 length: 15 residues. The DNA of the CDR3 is TGTGCCAGCAGCCCGAAGGACAGGAAACTCTACGAGCAGTACTTC. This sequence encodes CASSPKDRKLYEQYF.

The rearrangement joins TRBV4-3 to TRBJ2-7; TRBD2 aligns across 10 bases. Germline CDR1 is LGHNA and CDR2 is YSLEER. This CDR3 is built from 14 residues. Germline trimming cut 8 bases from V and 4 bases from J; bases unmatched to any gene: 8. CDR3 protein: CASFRKREGYEQYF. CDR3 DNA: TGCGCCAGCTTTCGTAAGCGGGAGGGGTACGAGCAGTACTTC.

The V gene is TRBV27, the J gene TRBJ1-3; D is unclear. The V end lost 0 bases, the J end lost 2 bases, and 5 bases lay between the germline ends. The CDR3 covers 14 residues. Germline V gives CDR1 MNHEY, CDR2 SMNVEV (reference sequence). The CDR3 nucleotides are TGTGCCAGCAGTTTATCCAGTACTGGAAACACCATATATTTT. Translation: CASSLSSTGNTIYF.

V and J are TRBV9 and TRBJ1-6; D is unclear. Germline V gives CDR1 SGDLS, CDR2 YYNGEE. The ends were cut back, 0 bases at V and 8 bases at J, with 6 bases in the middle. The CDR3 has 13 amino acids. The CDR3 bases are TGTGCCAGCAGCGTAGTCGAGGATTCACCCCTCCACTTT. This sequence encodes CASSVVEDSPLHF.

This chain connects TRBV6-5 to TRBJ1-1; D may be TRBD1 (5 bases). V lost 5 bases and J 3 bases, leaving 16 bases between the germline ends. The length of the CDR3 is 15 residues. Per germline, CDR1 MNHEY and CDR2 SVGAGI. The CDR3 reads CASSTPGAADTEAFF. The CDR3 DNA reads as TGTGCCAGCAGTACACCCGGGGCAGCCGACACTGAAGCTTTCTTT.

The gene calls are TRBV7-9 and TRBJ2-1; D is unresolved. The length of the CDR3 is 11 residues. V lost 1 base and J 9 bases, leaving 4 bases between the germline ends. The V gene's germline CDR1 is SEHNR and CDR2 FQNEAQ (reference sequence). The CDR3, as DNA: TGTGCCAGCAGCTTAGGGCCTGAGCAGTTCTTC. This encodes CASSLGPEQFF. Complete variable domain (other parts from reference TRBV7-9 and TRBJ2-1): DTGVSQNPRHKITKRGQNVTFRCDPISEHNRLYWYRQTLGQGPEFLTYFQNEAQLEKSRLLSDRFSAERPKGSFSTLEIQRTEQGDSAMYLCASSLGPEQFFGPGTRLTVL.

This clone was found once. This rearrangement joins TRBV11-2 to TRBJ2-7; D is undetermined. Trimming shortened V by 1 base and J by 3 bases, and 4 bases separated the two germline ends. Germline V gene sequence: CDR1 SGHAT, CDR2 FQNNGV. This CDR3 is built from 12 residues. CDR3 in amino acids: CASSLGVYEQYF. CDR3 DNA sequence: TGTGCCAGCAGCTTAGGGGTCTACGAGCAGTACTTC.

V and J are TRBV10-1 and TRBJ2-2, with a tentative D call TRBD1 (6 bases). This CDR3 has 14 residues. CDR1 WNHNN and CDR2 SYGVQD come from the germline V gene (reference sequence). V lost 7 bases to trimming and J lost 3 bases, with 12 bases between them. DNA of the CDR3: TGCGCCAGCAACCGGGACATACACACCGGGGAGCTGTTTTTT. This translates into CASNRDIHTGELFF.

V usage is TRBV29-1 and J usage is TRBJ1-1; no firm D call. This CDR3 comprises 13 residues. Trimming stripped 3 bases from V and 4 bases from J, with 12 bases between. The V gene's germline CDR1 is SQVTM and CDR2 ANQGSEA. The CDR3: CSVDFGSGTEAFF. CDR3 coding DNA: TGCAGCGTTGACTTCGGGTCGGGCACTGAAGCTTTCTTT.

The CDR3 is CASSPGQGSDTQYF. The CDR3 nucleotides read TGTGCCAGCAGCCCCGGACAGGGGTCAGATACGCAGTATTTT. The chain joins TRBV9 to TRBJ2-3; the match to TRBD1 covers 9 bases. Trimming removed 4 bases from V and 4 bases from J; junction bases left unmatched: 4. The CDR3 is made up of 14 amino acids. CDR1 is SGDLS and CDR2 is YYNGEE in the germline V gene.

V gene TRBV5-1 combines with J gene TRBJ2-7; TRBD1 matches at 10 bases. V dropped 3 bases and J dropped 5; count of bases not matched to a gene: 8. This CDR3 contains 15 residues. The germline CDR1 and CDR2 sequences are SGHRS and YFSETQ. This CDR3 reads CASSYRQGANHEQYF. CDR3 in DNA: TGCGCCAGCAGCTACCGACAGGGGGCCAACCACGAGCAGTACTTC.

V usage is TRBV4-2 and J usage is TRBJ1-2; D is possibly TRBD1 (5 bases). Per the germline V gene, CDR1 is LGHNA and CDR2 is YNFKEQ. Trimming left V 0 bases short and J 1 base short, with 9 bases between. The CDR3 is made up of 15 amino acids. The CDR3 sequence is CASSQEGVGNYGYTF. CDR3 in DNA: TGTGCCAGCAGCCAAGAAGGGGTGGGTAACTATGGCTACACCTTC.

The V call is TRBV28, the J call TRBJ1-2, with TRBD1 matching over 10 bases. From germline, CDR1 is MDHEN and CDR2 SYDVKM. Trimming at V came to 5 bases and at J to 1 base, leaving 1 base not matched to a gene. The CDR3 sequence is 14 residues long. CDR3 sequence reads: CASSGTGVNYGYTF. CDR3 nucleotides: TGTGCCAGCAGTGGGACAGGGGTTAACTATGGCTACACCTTC.

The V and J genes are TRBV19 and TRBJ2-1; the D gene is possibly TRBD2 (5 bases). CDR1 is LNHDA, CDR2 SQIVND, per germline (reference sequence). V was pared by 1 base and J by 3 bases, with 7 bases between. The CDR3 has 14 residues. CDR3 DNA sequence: TGTGCCAGTAGTATAGTTGAGGGCTACAATGAGCAGTTCTTC. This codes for CASSIVEGYNEQFF.